This T cell receptor (beta chain) was observed in a study of blood T cell repertoires in COVID-19. Study-level background: COVID-19 samples collected from the United States, Italy and Spain covered acute and convalescent phases. T cells, B-cell-depleted T cells, or PBMCs supplied cDNA or gDNA.

The CDR3 totals 13 residues. The V and J ends lost 4 bases and 8 bases, in that order; junction bases with no gene match: 6. The germline V gene encodes CDR1 SGHNT and CDR2 YYREEE (reference sequence). As handled by the study authors: Scientists estimated how many nucleated cells there were by amplifying reference gene primers. The table came from immunoSEQ multiplex PCR; TCRdb's copy has only in-frame clones and leaves some out. V, J and clone size derive from that table, while D and trimming were established from the DNA sequence. The table includes around 120,000 clones, roughly 79% detected once.

The genes are TRBV5-4 and TRBJ1-2; 9 bases fit TRBD1. Material for sequencing was peripheral blood. The source of this sequence is a human donor in a cohort sampled during active COVID-19. CDR3 DNA sequence: TGTGCCAGCAGCCGCGGACAGGGGAACGGCTACACCTTC. Translation: CASSRGQGNGYTF.